Below are 11 T cell receptor beta chains sequenced from a single sample in a study of blood T cell repertoires in COVID-19. The assay was immunoSEQ multiplex PCR, and TCRdb's table has in-frame clones only and misses some. Found here are 90,000 to 120,000 clones, roughly four fifths of them singletons; the top ten hold 4% to 4.5%. Sequencing was done on a sample of peripheral blood. All receptors derive from a woman in her 70s with acute or convalescent COVID-19.

This clone was detected only a few times. This chain connects TRBV3-1 (or the pseudogene TRBV3-2) to TRBJ1-1, with D possibly being TRBD1 (6 bases). V lost 4 bases and J 5 bases, leaving 26 bases between the germline ends. CDR1 is LGHDT, CDR2 YNNKEL, per germline (reference sequence). The CDR3 sequence is 18 residues long. The CDR3 sequence is CASSPRLGRQALGTEAFF. Here the CDR3 DNA reads TGTGCCAGCAGCCCCCGGTTGGGGCGACAGGCTCTTGGAACTGAAGCTTTCTTT.

As concerns this clone: This same CDR3 is encoded by further DNA sequences in the sample. The genes are TRBV9 and TRBJ1-3; D unresolved. CDR3 size: 15 residues. Trimming took off 0 bases at V and 0 bases at J, with 7 bases between the two ends. Per germline, CDR1 SGDLS and CDR2 YYNGEE. The CDR3 nucleotides are TGTGCCAGCAGCGTAGGCGGAAACTCTGGAAACACCATATATTTT. It encodes CASSVGGNSGNTIYF. Looking up the rest from reference TRBV9 and TRBJ1-3 gives the full variable domain: DSGVTQTPKHLITATGQRVTLRCSPRSGDLSVYWYQQSLDQGLQFLIQYYNGEERAKGNILERFSAQQFPDLHSELNLSSLELGDSALYFCASSVGGNSGNTIYFGEGSWLTVV.

V usage is TRBV9 and J usage is TRBJ2-3; D not resolved. The CDR3 has 14 residues. V was cut by 4 bases and J by 2 bases, with 11 bases left in between. CDR1 is SGDLS, CDR2 YYNGEE, per germline. The CDR3 is CASSPPENTDTQYF. The CDR3 DNA reads TGTGCCAGCAGCCCTCCCGAGAACACAGATACGCAGTATTTT.

The V and J genes are TRBV28 and TRBJ1-4; D may be TRBD1 (6 bases). Germline CDR1 reads MDHEN; CDR2 reads SYDVKM. There are 14 residues in the CDR3. V lost 6 bases and J 4 bases, leaving 12 bases between the germline ends. The chain's CDR3 is CASRPGQFNEKLFF. In DNA form, the CDR3 reads TGTGCCAGCAGGCCGGGACAATTTAATGAAAAACTGTTTTTT.

The genes are TRBV7-6 and TRBJ2-3; 12 bases fit TRBD2. V lost 6 bases, J lost 6 bases, and 7 bases stayed unmatched. Germline V lookup: CDR1 SGHVS, CDR2 FNYEAQ. This CDR3 has 15 residues. This chain's CDR3 is CASSRLAGASDTQYF. CDR3 nucleotide sequence: TGTGCCAGCAGTAGACTAGCGGGAGCTTCGGATACGCAGTATTTT.

V is TRBV5-1 and J is TRBJ2-3; TRBD2 agrees at 10 bases. This CDR3 has 15 amino acids. Per germline, CDR1 SGHRS and CDR2 YFSETQ. V shed 2 bases and J 1 base; nucleotides not matched to a gene: 1. CDR3 DNA: TGCGCCAGCAGCTTTACTAGCGGGGGCACAGATACGCAGTATTTT. Protein product: CASSFTSGGTDTQYF.

This CDR3 reads CASSVSPGTGGGTDTQYF. The CDR3 coding sequence is TGTGCCAGCAGCGTATCCCCCGGGACAGGGGGCGGCACAGATACGCAGTATTTT. J is TRBJ2-3 and V is TRBV9, with TRBD1 matching 12 bases. Per the germline V gene, CDR1 is SGDLS and CDR2 is YYNGEE. Unmatched junction bases numbered 7, after V lost 1 base and J lost 1 base. CDR3 length: 18 residues.

The chain uses TRBV5-6 and TRBJ2-5, with a tentative D call TRBD2 (6 bases). This CDR3 contains 17 residues. Trimming left V 4 bases short and J 5 bases short, with 24 bases between. Per the germline V gene, CDR1 is SGHDT and CDR2 is YYEEEE. This CDR3 is CASSPPRGSTPTETQYF. CDR3 DNA sequence: TGTGCCAGCAGCCCCCCTCGGGGGTCTACCCCTACGGAGACCCAGTACTTC.

V is TRBV7-9 and J is TRBJ2-2, with a weak D call TRBD2 (5 bases). The CDR3 contains 15 residues. The ends were cut back, 5 bases at V and 0 bases at J, with 10 bases in the middle. CDR1 and CDR2 from the germline V gene are SEHNR and FQNEAQ (reference sequence). The CDR3 here is CASSKMEANTGELFF. The CDR3 region has the DNA TGTGCCAGCAGCAAAATGGAGGCGAACACCGGGGAGCTGTTTTTT.

The rearrangement links TRBV28 to TRBJ1-6; tentative D call: TRBD1 (5 bases). Looked up from germline, CDR1 is MDHEN and CDR2 is SYDVKM. CDR3 size: 17 residues. V was shortened by 3 bases and J by 7 bases, with 19 bases between the two germline ends. The CDR3 sequence is CASSLYGGGTGNSPLHF. CDR3 sequence (DNA): TGTGCCAGCAGTTTGTATGGGGGGGGGACCGGAAATTCACCCCTCCACTTT.

The chain links TRBV18 to TRBJ1-2; D unresolved. This CDR3 is built from 13 residues. Trimming pared 6 bases from V and 9 bases from J, leaving 17 bases between. CDR1 is KGHSH, CDR2 LQKENI, per germline. In nucleotides, the CDR3 is TGTGCCAGCTCGCTGGCCGGACCGGGGAGCTACACCTTC. Translation gives CASSLAGPGSYTF.